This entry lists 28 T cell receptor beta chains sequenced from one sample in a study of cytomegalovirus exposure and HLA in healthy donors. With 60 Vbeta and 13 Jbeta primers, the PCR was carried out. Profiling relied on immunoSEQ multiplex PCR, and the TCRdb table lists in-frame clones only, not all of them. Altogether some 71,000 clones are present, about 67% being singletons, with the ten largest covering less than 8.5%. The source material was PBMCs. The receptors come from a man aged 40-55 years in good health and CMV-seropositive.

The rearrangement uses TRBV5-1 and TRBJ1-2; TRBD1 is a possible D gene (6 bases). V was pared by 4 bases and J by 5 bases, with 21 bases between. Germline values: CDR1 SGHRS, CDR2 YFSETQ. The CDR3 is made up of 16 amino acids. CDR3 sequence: CASSPGGPGLGYGYTF. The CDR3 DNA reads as TGCGCCAGCAGCCCGGGGGGGCCAGGTTTGGGATATGGCTACACCTTC.

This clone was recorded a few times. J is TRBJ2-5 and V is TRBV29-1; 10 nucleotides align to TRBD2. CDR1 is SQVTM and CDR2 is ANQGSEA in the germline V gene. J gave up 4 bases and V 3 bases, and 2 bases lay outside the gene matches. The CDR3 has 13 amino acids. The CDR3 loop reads CSVDPSGGETQYF. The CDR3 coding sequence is TGCAGCGTTGACCCTAGCGGGGGAGAGACCCAGTACTTC.

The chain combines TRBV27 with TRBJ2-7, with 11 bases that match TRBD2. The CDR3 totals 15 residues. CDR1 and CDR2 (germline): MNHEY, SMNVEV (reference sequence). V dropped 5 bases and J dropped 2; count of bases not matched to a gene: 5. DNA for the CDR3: TGTGCCAGCAGTCCCGTAGCGGGGGGGACCTACGAGCAGTACTTC. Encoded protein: CASSPVAGGTYEQYF.

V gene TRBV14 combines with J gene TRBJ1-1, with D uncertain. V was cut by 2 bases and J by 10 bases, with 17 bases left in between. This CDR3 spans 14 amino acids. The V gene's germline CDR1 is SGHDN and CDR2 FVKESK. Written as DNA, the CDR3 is TGTGCCAGCAGCCAAACTGTGGCGGGATCCGGAGCTTTCTTT. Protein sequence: CASSQTVAGSGAFF.

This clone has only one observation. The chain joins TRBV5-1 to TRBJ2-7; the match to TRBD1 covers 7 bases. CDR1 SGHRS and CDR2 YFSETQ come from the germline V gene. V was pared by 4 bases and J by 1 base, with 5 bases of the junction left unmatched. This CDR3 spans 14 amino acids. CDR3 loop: CASSPDRQSYEQYF. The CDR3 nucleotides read TGCGCCAGCAGCCCGGACAGGCAATCCTACGAGCAGTACTTC.

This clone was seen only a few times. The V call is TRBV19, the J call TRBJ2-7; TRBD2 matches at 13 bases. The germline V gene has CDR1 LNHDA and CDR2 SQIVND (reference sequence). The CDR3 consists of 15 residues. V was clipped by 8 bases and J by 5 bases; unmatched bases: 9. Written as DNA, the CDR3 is TGTGCCAGTTCACCACTAGCGGGGGGGCTCGACGAGCAGTACTTC. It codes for CASSPLAGGLDEQYF.

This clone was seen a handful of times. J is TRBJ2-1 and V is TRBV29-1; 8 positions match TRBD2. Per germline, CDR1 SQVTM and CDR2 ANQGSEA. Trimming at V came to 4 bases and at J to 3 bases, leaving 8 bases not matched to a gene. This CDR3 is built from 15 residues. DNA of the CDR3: TGCAGCGTTGTTCCACTAGCGGCACTCTACAATGAGCAGTTCTTC. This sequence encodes CSVVPLAALYNEQFF.

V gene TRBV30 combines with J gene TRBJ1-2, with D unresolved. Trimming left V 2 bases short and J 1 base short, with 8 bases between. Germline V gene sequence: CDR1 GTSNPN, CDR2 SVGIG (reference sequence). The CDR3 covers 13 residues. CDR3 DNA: TGTGCCTGGAGTATTGGGCGTAACTATGGCTACACCTTC. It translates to CAWSIGRNYGYTF.

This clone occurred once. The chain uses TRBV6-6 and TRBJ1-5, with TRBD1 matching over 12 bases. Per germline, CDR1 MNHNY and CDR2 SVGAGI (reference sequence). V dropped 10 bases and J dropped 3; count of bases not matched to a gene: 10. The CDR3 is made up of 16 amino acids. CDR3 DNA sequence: TGTGCCATCGGAGGGACAGGGGGCTTTAACAATCAGCCCCAGCATTTT. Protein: CAIGGTGGFNNQPQHF.

CDR3 region: CASSPQGAEDTQYF. In DNA, the CDR3 is TGTGCCAGTAGTCCTCAGGGGGCGGAAGATACGCAGTATTTT. The chain employs TRBV19 and TRBJ2-3, with 8 bases that match TRBD1. The V and J ends lost 5 bases and 5 bases, in that order; junction bases with no gene match: 6. The CDR3 runs 14 residues. Per the germline V gene, CDR1 is LNHDA and CDR2 is SQIVND (reference sequence).

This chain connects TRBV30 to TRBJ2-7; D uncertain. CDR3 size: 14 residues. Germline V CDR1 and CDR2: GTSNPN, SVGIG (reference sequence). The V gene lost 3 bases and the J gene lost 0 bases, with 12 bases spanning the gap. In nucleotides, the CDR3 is TGTGCCTGGAGCCCCCCACCCAGCTCCTACGAGCAGTACTTC. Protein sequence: CAWSPPPSSYEQYF.

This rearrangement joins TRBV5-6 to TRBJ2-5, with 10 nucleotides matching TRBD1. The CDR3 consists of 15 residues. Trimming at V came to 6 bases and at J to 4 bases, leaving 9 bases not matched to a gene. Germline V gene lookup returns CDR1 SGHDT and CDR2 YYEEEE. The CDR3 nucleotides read TGTGCCAGCAACCGGGACAGGGGCTTTGGAGAGACCCAGTACTTC. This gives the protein CASNRDRGFGETQYF.

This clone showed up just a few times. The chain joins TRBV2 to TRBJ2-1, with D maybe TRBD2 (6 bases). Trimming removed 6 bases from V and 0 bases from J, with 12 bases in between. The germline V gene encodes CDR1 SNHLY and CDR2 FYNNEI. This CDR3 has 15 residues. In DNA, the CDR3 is TGTGCCAGCAGGGGCGGGGTGAGCTCCTACAATGAGCAGTTCTTC. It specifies CASRGGVSSYNEQFF. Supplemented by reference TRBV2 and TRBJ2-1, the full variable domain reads EPEVTQTPSHQVTQMGQEVILRCVPISNHLYFYWYRQILGQKVEFLVSFYNNEISEKSEIFDDQFSVERPDGSNFTLKIRSTKLEDSAMYFCASRGGVSSYNEQFFGPGTRLTVL.

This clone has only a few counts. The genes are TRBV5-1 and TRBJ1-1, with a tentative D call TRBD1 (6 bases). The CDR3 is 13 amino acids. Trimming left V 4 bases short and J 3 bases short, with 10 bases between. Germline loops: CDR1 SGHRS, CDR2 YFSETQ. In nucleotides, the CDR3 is TGCGCCAGCAGCCCCCGGACAGACACTGAAGCTTTCTTT. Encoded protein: CASSPRTDTEAFF.

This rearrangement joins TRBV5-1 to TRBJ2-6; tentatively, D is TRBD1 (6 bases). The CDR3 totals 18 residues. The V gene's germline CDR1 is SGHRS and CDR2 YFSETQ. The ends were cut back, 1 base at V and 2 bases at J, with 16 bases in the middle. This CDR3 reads CASSLQGPEAAGANVLTF. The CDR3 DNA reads TGCGCCAGCAGCTTGCAGGGGCCAGAGGCGGCTGGGGCCAACGTCCTGACTTTC.

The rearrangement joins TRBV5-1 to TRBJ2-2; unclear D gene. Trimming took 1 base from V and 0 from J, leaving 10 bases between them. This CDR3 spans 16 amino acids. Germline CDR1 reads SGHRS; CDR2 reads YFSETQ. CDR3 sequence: CASSLSAKTNTGELFF. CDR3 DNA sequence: TGCGCCAGCAGCTTGTCCGCGAAAACGAACACCGGGGAGCTGTTTTTT.

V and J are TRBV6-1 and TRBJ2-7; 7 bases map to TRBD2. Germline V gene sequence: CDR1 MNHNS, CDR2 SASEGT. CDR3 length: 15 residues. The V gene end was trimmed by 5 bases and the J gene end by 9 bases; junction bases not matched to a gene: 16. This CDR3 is CASSTDRLGGSVQYF. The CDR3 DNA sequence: TGTGCCAGCAGTACCGATCGCCTGGGGGGGAGTGTGCAGTACTTC.

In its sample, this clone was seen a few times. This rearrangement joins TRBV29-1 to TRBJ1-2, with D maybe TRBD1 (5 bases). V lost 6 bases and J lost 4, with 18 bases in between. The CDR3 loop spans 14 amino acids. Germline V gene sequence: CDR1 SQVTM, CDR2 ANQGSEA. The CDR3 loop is CSVDHTMDTYGYTF. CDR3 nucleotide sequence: TGCAGCGTAGATCACACTATGGACACCTATGGCTACACCTTC. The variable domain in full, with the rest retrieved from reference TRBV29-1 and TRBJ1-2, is SAVISQKPSRDICQRGTSLTIQCQVDSQVTMMFWYRQQPGQSLTLIATANQGSEATYESGFVIDKFPISRPNLTFSTLTVSNMSPEDSSIYLCSVDHTMDTYGYTFGSGTRLTVV.

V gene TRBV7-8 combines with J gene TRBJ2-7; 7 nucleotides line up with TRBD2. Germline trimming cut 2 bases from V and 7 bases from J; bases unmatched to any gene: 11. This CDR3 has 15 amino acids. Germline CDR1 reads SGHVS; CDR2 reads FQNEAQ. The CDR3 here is CASSLPTGEGVEQYF. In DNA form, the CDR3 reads TGTGCCAGCAGCTTACCGACGGGGGAGGGTGTGGAGCAGTACTTC.

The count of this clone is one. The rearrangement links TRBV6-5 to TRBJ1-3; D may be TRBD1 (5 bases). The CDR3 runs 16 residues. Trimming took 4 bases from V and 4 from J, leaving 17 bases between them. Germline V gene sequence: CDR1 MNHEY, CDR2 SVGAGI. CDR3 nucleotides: TGTGCCAGCAGTTCGCATGTAAGGGGCGCGGGAAACACCATATATTTT. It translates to CASSSHVRGAGNTIYF.

In DNA, the CDR3 is TGCGCCAGCAGTACTAGCACAGATACGCAGTATTTT. Translating it yields CASSTSTDTQYF. The chain joins TRBV5-1 to TRBJ2-3; D gene unclear. The CDR3 length is 12 residues. The germline V gene encodes CDR1 SGHRS and CDR2 YFSETQ. V was cut by 5 bases and J by 0 bases, with 4 bases left in between. The full variable domain, its missing parts supplied by reference TRBV5-1 and TRBJ2-3, is KAGVTQTPRYLIKTRGQQVTLSCSPISGHRSVSWYQQTPGQGLQFLFEYFSETQRNKGNFPGRFSGRQFSNSRSEMNVSTLELGDSALYLCASSTSTDTQYFGPGTRLTVL.

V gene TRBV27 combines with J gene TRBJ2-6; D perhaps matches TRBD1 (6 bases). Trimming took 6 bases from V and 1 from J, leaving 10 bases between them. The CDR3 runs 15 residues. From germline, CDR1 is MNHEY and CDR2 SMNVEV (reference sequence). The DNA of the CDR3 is TGTGCCAGCAGACCTGACAGGTCTGGGGCCAACGTCCTGACTTTC. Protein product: CASRPDRSGANVLTF.

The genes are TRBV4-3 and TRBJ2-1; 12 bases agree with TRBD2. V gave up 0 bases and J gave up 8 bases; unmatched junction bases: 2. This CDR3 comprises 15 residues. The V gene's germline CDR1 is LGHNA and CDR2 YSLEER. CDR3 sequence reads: CASSQDASGGDEQFF. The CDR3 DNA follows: TGCGCCAGCAGCCAAGATGCTAGCGGGGGGGATGAGCAGTTCTTC.

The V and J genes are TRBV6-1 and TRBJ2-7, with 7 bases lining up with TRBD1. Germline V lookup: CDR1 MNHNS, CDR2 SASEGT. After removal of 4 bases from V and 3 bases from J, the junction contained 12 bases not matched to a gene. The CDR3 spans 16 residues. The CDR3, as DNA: TGTGCCAGCAGTGGTGGGACAGCTATCGATTTCTACGAGCAGTACTTC. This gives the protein CASSGGTAIDFYEQYF.

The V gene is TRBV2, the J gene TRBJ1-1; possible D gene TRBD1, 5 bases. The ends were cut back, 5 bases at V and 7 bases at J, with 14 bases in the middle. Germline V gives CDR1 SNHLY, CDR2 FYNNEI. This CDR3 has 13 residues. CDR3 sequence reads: CASSLTERIEAFF. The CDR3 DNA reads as TGTGCCAGCAGTTTGACAGAACGAATTGAAGCTTTCTTT.

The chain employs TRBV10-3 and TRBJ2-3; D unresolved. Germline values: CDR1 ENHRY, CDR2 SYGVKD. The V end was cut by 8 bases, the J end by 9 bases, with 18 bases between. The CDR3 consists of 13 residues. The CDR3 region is CAIRVQPSETQYF. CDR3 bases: TGTGCCATCCGGGTGCAACCCTCGGAAACGCAGTATTTT.

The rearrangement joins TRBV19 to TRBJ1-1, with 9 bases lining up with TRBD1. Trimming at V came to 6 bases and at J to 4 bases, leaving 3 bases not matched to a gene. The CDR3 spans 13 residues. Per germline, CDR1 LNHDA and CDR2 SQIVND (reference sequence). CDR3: CASSDRGGTEAFF. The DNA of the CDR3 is TGTGCCAGTAGCGACAGGGGGGGCACTGAAGCTTTCTTT.

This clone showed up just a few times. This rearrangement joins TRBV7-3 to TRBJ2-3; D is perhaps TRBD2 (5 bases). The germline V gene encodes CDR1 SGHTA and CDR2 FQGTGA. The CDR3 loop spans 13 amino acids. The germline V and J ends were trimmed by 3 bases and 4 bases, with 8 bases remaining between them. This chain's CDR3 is CASSLGSADTQYF. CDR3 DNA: TGTGCCAGCAGCTTGGGTAGCGCAGATACGCAGTATTTT.